A selection of T cell receptor beta chains follows, all from one sample in a study of control samples from healthy donors and cancer patients. TCRdb's table, derived via immunoSEQ multiplex PCR, lists solely in-frame clones and lacks some. The data hold 260,000 or so clones, with around 80% observed a single time. The sequenced material came from PBMCs. Receptor source: a woman aged 60-70 years with lung cancer. Both conserved end residues are part of each CDR3. D genes are given only for firm matches. Some rows have no size entry. The others give once, few or many, or a class for an expanded clone.

>TRBJ2-3|TRBV10-1|-|TRBD2
TGCGCCAGCAGCAGACTAGCGGGGGTAGCAGATACGCAGTATTTT
CASSRLAGVADTQYF
>TRBJ2-1|TRBV6-5|-|-
TGTGCCAGCACCCTTAACAATGAGCAGTTCTTC
CASTLNNEQFF
>TRBJ1-2|TRBV27|-|-
TGTGCCAGCAGTTATAACAACGCCTTGGGGTATGGCTACACCTTC
CASSYNNALGYGYTF
>TRBJ2-5|TRBV27|-|TRBD1
TGTGCCAGCAGTTCGCAGACAGGGATGGGGACCCAGTACTTC
CASSSQTGMGTQYF
>TRBJ2-1|TRBV5-6|-|TRBD2
TGTGCCAGCAGCATACTAGCGGGGGGCTACAATGAGCAGTTCTTC
CASSILAGGYNEQFF
>TRBJ1-1|TRBV3-1/TRBV3-2|-|-
TGTGCCAGCAGCCAAGGGGCAGGGTTCAACACTGAAGCTTTCTTT
CASSQGAGFNTEAFF
>TRBJ1-5|TRBV6-1|-|-
TGTGCCAGCAGTGAAGGGGTCAGTAACAGGGCGGGGAGAGGTCAGCCCCAGCATTTT
CASSEGVSNRAGRGQPQHF
>TRBJ2-5|TRBV7-9|-|TRBD2
TGTGCCAGCAGCGCGGGACTACTCCAAGAGACCCAGTACTTC
CASSAGLLQETQYF
>TRBJ1-5|TRBV12-3/TRBV12-4|-|-
TGTGCCAGCAGGCCGGGAAATCAGCCCCAGCATTTT
CASRPGNQPQHF
>TRBJ2-5|TRBV11-2|-|-
TGTGCCAGCAGCTTTAGCCAAGAGACCCAGTACTTC
CASSFSQETQYF
>TRBJ2-1|TRBV7-8|-|TRBD2
TGTGCCAGCAGCTTAGCCCGACTAGCGGGGTCTAGTGAGCAGTTCTTC
CASSLARLAGSSEQFF
>TRBJ2-1|TRBV7-3|-|-
TGTGCCAGCAGCTTAATGGAGGGGTATAATGAGCAGTTCTTC
CASSLMEGYNEQFF
>TRBJ2-1|TRBV19|few|-
TGTGCCAGTACCGCCGCTAGCGCCAGCTCCTACAATGAGCAGTTCTTC
CASTAASASSYNEQFF
>TRBJ2-7|TRBV18|-|TRBD1
TGTGCCAGCTCACCACCGGACAGGGACCACGAGCAGTACTTC
CASSPPDRDHEQYF
>TRBJ1-4|TRBV18|-|-
TGTGCCAGCTCACTCCAGGGGTTTGACGAAAAACTGTTTTTT
CASSLQGFDEKLFF
>TRBJ2-2|TRBV11-3|few|TRBD2
TGTGCCAGCAGCGGGACTAGCGGGGGTTCGAACACCGGGGAGCTGTTTTTT
CASSGTSGGSNTGELFF
>TRBJ1-3|TRBV3-1/TRBV3-2|-|-
TGTGCCAGCAGCCCGGACAGTTGGGGTTCTGGAAACACCATATATTTT
CASSPDSWGSGNTIYF
>TRBJ2-5|TRBV27|-|TRBD2
TGTGCCAGCACTCCCGCGGGGGGGGAATACCAAGAGACCCAGTACTTC
CASTPAGGEYQETQYF
>TRBJ1-1|TRBV19|-|-
TGTGCCAGTAGTCTCCGAAACACTGAAGCTTTCTTT
CASSLRNTEAFF
>TRBJ2-1|TRBV4-2|few|-
TGTGCCAGCACCCCTCGTGGCAGTACCTCCGATGAGCAGTTCTTC
CASTPRGSTSDEQFF
>TRBJ2-3|TRBV5-1|-|-
TGCGCCAGCAGGGTCGTTGGGGAAGATACGCAGTATTTT
CASRVVGEDTQYF
>TRBJ2-3|TRBV7-9|-|-
TGTGCCAGCAGCTCGGGCCCGGGAGGCACAGATACGCAGTATTTT
CASSSGPGGTDTQYF
>TRBJ2-3|TRBV2|few|TRBD2
TGTGCCTGCCCTCGGCGGGAGGGATCTAGCACAGATACGCAGTATTTT
CACPRREGSSTDTQYF
>TRBJ1-2|TRBV24-1|-|-
TGTGCCACCAGTGATTTGACGGATGGCTACACCTTC
CATSDLTDGYTF
>TRBJ1-1|TRBV27|-|-
TGTGCCAGCAGGTTTCATGGGGCGGCTTCTGAAGCTTTCTTT
CASRFHGAASEAFF
>TRBJ1-1|TRBV5-5|-|-
TGTGCCAGCAGCTCCTCGGGGGTGGGGACTGAAGCTTTCTTT
CASSSSGVGTEAFF
>TRBJ1-2|TRBV24-1|-|-
TGTGCCACCAGTGACCCCAGGGGAGACTATGGCTACACCTTC
CATSDPRGDYGYTF
>TRBJ1-1|TRBV11-2|-|-
TGTGCCAGCAGCTTAAGCGACAGGATGAACACTGAAGCTTTCTTT
CASSLSDRMNTEAFF
>TRBJ1-2|TRBV30|-|-
TGTGCCTGGAGTGAACAGGGAATATATGGCTACACCTTC
CAWSEQGIYGYTF
>TRBJ1-2|TRBV3-1/TRBV3-2|-|TRBD1
TGTGCCAGCAGCCAAGAGACAGGGTCTTTCTATGGCTACACCTTC
CASSQETGSFYGYTF
>TRBJ2-5|TRBV14|once|TRBD2
TGTGCCAGCAGCCCATATCGACTAGCGGGGGGGCCGGAGACCCAGTACTTC
CASSPYRLAGGPETQYF
>TRBJ2-4|TRBV19|-|-
TGTGCCAGTAGTATCGGAGGGGTAACCAAAAACATTCAGTACTTC
CASSIGGVTKNIQYF
>TRBJ2-7|TRBV12-5|-|-
TGTGCTAGTGGTTACCGACCGACAGCGAGGAGCTCCTACGAGCAGTACTTC
CASGYRPTARSSYEQYF
>TRBJ1-5|TRBV2|-|-
TGTGCCAGCAGTGACAGGAATCAGCCCCAGCATTTT
CASSDRNQPQHF
>TRBJ1-5|TRBV2|-|-
TGTGCCAGCAGTGAGGTCTCGAGGGGCGCCCTCCGACCCCAGCATTTT
CASSEVSRGALRPQHF
>TRBJ1-3|TRBV7-6|-|-
TGTGCCAGCAGCTTGGGGCCCGTGCGCTCTGGAAACACCATATATTTT
CASSLGPVRSGNTIYF
>TRBJ1-1|TRBV3-1/TRBV3-2|-|-
TGTGCCAGCAGCTACAGGGCGAACACTGAAGCTTTCTTT
CASSYRANTEAFF
>TRBJ1-6|TRBV7-3|few|TRBD1
TGTGCCAGCAGCTTAAACCCCAGGGGGACCCTCCACTTT
CASSLNPRGTLHF
>TRBJ2-7|TRBV6-7|-|-
TGTGCCAGCAGTTCCACCCGGCGGGGCGGGAAAGAGGGGGAGCAGTACTTC
CASSSTRRGGKEGEQYF
>TRBJ2-6|TRBV7-3|once|-
TGTGCCAGCAGCCAAGACTCTGGGGCCAACGTCCTGACTTTC
CASSQDSGANVLTF
>TRBJ1-2|TRBV2|-|-
-
CASMKDVGQGANTF
>TRBJ2-7|TRBV2|many|-
TGTGCCAGCAGTGATCGGGGGTTCGAGCAGTACTTC
CASSDRGFEQYF
>TRBJ2-3|TRBV5-1|-|TRBD2
TGCGCCAGCAGCTCTCTTAGCGGGGGAGCAGATACGCAGTATTTT
CASSSLSGGADTQYF
>TRBJ2-5|TRBV5-1|-|TRBD2
TGCGCCAGCAGCATGTCTAGCGGAAGCAACCAAGAGACCCAGTACTTC
CASSMSSGSNQETQYF
>TRBJ2-1|TRBV7-8|-|TRBD2
TGTGCCAGCAGCCCCAGGACTAGCGGGAGGTTTCACAATGAGCAGTTCTTC
CASSPRTSGRFHNEQFF
>TRBJ2-7|TRBV18|-|-
TGTGCCAGCTCACCACGAGGGAGGACTCACTTGAGCTCCTACGAGCAGTACTTC
CASSPRGRTHLSSYEQYF
>TRBJ2-1|TRBV9|-|TRBD1
TGTGCCAGCAGCGCTAATGCCGGGACAGGCTACAATGAGCAGTTCTTC
CASSANAGTGYNEQFF
>TRBJ2-2|TRBV19|-|-
TGTGCCAGTAGTCCGGGGATGATCGGGGAGCTGTTTTTT
CASSPGMIGELFF
>TRBJ1-1|TRBV12-3/TRBV12-4|few|-
TGTGCCAGCAGTTTGGTTTCTGAAGCTTTCTTT
CASSLVSEAFF
>TRBJ2-7|TRBV28|-|TRBD1
TGTGCCAGCAGCCGAGGGACAGGCCTCCCCTACGAGCAGTACTTC
CASSRGTGLPYEQYF
>TRBJ2-7|TRBV7-8|-|TRBD1
TGTGCCAGCAGCTTAGGGACAGGGTGGCTCTACGAGCAGTACTTC
CASSLGTGWLYEQYF
>TRBJ1-5|TRBV19|-|-
TGTGCCAGTAGTATTTGGGGGCGATATCAGCCCCAGCATTTT
CASSIWGRYQPQHF
>TRBJ2-3|TRBV18|-|-
TGTGCCAGCTCACCGACGACTAGTACCACAGATACGCAGTATTTT
CASSPTTSTTDTQYF
>TRBJ2-5|TRBV19|-|TRBD2
TGTGCCAGTACCGGGACTAGACGAGAGACCCAGTACTTC
CASTGTRRETQYF